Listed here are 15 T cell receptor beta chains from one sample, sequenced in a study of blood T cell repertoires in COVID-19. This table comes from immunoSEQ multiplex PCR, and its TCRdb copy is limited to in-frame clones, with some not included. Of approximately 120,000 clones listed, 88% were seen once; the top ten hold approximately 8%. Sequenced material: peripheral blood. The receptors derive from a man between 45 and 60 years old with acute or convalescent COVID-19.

CDR3 sequence: CAISLIGLAGVGEQYF. Here the CDR3 DNA reads TGTGCCATCAGTCTAATCGGACTAGCGGGAGTGGGTGAGCAGTACTTC. The rearrangement uses TRBV10-3 and TRBJ2-7; TRBD2 agrees at 13 bases. The CDR3 extends over 16 amino acids. Per germline, CDR1 ENHRY and CDR2 SYGVKD. V gave up 5 bases and J gave up 7 bases; unmatched junction bases: 11.

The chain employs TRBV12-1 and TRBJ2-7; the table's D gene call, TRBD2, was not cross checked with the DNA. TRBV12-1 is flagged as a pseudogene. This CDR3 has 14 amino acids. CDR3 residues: CASSEGDYTYEQYF. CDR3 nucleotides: TGTGCCAGCAGCGAGGGGGACTATACCTACGAGCAGTACTTC.

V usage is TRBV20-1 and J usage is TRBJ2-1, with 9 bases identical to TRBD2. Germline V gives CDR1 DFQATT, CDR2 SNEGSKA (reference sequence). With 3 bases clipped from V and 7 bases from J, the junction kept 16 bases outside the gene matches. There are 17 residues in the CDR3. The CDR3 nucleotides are TGCAGTGCTAGTGTAGCGGGAGTCAACGGCCTGGAGAATGAGCAGTTCTTC. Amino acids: CSASVAGVNGLENEQFF.

CDR3 sequence: CASSQAGNIQETQYF. CDR3 DNA sequence: TGTGCCAGCAGCCAAGCGGGGAACATCCAAGAGACCCAGTACTTC. The rearrangement links TRBV4-2 to TRBJ2-5, with D possibly TRBD2 on 5 matching bases. Trimming took off 1 base at V and 1 base at J, with 10 bases between the two ends. This CDR3 region has 15 residues. CDR1 is LGHNA and CDR2 is YNFKEQ in the germline V gene.

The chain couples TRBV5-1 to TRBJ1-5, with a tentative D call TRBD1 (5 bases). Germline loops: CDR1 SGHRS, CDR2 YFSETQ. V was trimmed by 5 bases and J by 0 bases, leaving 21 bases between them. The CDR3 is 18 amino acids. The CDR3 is CASREEGRNFYSNQPQHF. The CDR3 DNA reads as TGCGCCAGCAGGGAGGAGGGGCGGAATTTTTATAGCAATCAGCCCCAGCATTTT.

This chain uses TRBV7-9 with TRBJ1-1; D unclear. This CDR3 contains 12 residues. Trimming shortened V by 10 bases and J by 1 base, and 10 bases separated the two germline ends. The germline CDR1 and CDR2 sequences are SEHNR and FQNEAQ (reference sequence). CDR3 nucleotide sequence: TGTGCCACCTCCCACGGGAACACTGAAGCTTTCTTT. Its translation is CATSHGNTEAFF.

The CDR3 nucleotides read TGCGCCAGCAGCCAAGATAGGGAGTATAGCAATCAGCCCCAGCATTTT. Residues: CASSQDREYSNQPQHF. The chain joins TRBV4-1 to TRBJ1-5; D remains ambiguous. V was cut by 0 bases and J by 0 bases, with 9 bases left in between. The CDR3 spans 16 residues. Germline values: CDR1 MGHRA, CDR2 YSYEKL.

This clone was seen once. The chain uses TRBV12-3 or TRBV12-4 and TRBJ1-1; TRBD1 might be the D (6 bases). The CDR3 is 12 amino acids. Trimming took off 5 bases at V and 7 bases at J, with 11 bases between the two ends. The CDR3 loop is CASSKDSNEAFF. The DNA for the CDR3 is TGTGCCAGCAGTAAGGACAGTAATGAAGCTTTCTTT.

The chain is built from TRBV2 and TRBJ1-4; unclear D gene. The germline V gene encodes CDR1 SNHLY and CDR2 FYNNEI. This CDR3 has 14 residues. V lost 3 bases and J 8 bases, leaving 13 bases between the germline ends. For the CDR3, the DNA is TGTGCCAGCAGTGACGGCGGATTGAGGGAAAAACTGTTTTTT. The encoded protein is CASSDGGLREKLFF.

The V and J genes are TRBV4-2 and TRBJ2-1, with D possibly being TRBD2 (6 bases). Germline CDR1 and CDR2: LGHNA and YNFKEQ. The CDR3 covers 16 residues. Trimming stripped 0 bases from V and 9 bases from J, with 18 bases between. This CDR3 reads CASSQDLASVGGEQFF. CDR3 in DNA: TGTGCCAGCAGCCAAGATTTGGCTAGCGTTGGTGGTGAGCAGTTCTTC.

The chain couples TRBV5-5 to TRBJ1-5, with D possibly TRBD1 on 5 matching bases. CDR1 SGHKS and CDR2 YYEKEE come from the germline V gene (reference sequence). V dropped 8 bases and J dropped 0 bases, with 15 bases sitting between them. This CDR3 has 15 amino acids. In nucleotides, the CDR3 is TGTGCCAGTCCCAACAGGATTTCTAGCAATCAGCCCCAGCATTTT. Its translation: CASPNRISSNQPQHF.

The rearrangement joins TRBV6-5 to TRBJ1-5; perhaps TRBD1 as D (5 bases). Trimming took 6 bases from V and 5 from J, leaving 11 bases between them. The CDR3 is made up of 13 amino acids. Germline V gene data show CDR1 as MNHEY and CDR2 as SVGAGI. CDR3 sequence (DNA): TGTGCCAGCAGAGGGCAGGGCGATCAGCCCCAGCATTTT. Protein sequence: CASRGQGDQPQHF.

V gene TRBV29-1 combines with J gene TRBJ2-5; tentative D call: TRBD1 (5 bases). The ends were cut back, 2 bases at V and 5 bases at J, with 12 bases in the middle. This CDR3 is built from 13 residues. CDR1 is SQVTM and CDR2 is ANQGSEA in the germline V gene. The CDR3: CSVEKGISETQYF. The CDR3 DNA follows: TGCAGCGTTGAAAAGGGGATATCGGAGACCCAGTACTTC.

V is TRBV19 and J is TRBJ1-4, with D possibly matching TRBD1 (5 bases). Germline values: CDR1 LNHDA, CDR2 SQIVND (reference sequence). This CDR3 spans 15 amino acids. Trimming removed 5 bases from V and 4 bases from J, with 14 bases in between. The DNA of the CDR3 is TGTGCCAGTAGTGCGGGACGGTTGTTTAATGAAAAACTGTTTTTT. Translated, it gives CASSAGRLFNEKLFF.

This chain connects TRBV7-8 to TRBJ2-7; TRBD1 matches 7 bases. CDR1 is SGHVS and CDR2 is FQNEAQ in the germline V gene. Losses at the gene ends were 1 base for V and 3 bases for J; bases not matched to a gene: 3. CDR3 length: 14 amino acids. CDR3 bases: TGTGCCAGCAGCTTAGGGACAGGCCACTACGAGCAGTACTTC. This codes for CASSLGTGHYEQYF.